Given below is one T cell receptor beta chain in context. Its target is not known. The CDR3 consists of 14 residues. Between the trimmed V and J ends, which lost 2 bases and 1 base, there was a span of 8 bases. CDR1 MNHEY and CDR2 SMNVEV come from the germline V gene (reference sequence). The sample originates from a study of cytomegalovirus exposure and HLA in healthy donors. The study's findings and limits: An analysis done earlier found most TCR beta V segments productive about 90% or about 30% of the time. Later analysis associated a missense DCLRE1C variant with TCR beta V- and J-gene trimming. Common viral pathogens (according to a later analysis) appeared linked to several of the most significant clusters.

13 Jbeta primers and 60 Vbeta primers were used for the PCR. TCRdb's table, derived via immunoSEQ multiplex PCR, lists solely in-frame clones and lacks some. The top ten clones hold roughly 0.095% of a sample with 200,000 or so clones, about four fifths of them seen once. Sampled while nominally healthy, donors likely had unrecorded immune exposures. Sequenced material: PBMCs. The source of this sequence is a boy younger than 10 in good health and CMV-seronegative. The V and J genes are TRBV27 and TRBJ1-1, with D uncertain. The CDR3 nucleotides are TGTGCCAGCAGTTTACCGGGATCGAACACTGAAGCTTTCTTT. This translates into CASSLPGSNTEAFF.